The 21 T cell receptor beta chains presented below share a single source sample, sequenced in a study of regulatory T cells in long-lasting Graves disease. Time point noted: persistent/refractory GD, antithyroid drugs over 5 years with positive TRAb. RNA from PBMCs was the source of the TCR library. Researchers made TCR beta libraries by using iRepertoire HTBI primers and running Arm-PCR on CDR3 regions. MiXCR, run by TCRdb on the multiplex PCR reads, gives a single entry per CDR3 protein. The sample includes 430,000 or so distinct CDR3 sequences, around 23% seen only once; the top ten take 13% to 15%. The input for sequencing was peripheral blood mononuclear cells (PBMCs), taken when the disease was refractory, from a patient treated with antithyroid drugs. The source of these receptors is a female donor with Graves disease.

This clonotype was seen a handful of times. In DNA form, the CDR3 reads TGTGCCAGCTCACGGCTCCTACGAAATGAGCAGTTCTTC. Translated: CASSRLLRNEQFF. The chain recombines TRBV18 with TRBJ2-1; D uncertain. V was pared by 4 bases and J by 7 bases, with 11 bases between. Germline V gene lookup returns CDR1 KGHSH and CDR2 LQKENI. The CDR3 consists of 13 residues.

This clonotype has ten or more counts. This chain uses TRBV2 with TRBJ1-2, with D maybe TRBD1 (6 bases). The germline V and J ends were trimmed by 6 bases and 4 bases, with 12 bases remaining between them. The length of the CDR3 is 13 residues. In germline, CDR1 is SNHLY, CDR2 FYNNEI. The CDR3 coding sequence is TGTGCCAGCAGGGACCTCAGGGGCTATGGCTACACCTTC. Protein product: CASRDLRGYGYTF.

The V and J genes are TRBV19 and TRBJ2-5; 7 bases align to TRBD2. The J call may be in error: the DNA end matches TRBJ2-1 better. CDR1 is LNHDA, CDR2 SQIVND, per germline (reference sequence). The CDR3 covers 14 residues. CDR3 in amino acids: CASERSAGDNEQFF. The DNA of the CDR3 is TGTGCCAGTGAGCGGTCGGCGGGGGACAATGAGCAGTTCTTC.

The CDR3 is CASSEAGENSNQPQHF. In DNA, the CDR3 is TGTGCCAGCAGTGAGGCAGGGGAGAATAGCAATCAGCCCCAGCATTTT. The chain joins TRBV25-1 to TRBJ1-5, with D possibly being TRBD1 (6 bases). V lost 3 bases to trimming and J lost 0 bases, with 12 bases between them. Germline V CDR1 and CDR2: MGHDK, SYGVNS. The CDR3 has 16 amino acids.

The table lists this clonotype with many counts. CDR3 loop: CSARGAGGAQETQYF. DNA for the CDR3: TGCAGTGCTAGAGGAGCGGGAGGGGCCCAAGAGACCCAGTACTTC. This chain joins TRBV20-1 and TRBJ2-5; 10 bases agree with TRBD2. This CDR3 region has 15 residues. V lost 1 base to trimming and J lost 1 base; unmatched junction nucleotides: 3. Germline CDR1 and CDR2: DFQATT and SNEGSKA (reference sequence).

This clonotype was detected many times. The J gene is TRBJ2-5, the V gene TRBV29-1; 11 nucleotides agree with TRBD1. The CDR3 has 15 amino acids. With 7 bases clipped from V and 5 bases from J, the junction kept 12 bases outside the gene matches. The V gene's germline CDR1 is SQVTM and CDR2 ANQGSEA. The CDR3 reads CSAQGGDRGWETQYF. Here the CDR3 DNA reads TGCAGCGCACAGGGGGGGGACAGGGGGTGGGAGACCCAGTACTTC.

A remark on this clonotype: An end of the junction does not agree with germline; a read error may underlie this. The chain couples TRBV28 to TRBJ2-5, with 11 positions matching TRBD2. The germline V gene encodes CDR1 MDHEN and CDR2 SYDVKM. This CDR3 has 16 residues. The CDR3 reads CASTQKPGLAEETRYF. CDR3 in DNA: TGTGCCAGCACCCAAAAACCGGGACTAGCGGAAGAGACCCGGTACTTC. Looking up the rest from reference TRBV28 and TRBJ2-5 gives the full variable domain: DVKVTQSSRYLVKRTGEKVFLECVQDMDHENMFWYRQDPGLGLRLIYFSYDVKMKEKGDIPEGYSVSREKKERFSLILESASTNQTSMYLCASTQKPGLAEETRYFGPGTRLLVL.

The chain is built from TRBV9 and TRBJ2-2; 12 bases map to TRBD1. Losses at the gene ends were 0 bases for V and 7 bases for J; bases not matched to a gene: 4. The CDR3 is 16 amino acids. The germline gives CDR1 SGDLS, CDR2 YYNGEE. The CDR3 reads CASSVAGQGAIGELFF. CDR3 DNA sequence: TGTGCCAGCAGCGTAGCGGGACAGGGGGCAATCGGGGAGCTGTTTTTT. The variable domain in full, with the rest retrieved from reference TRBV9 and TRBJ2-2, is DSGVTQTPKHLITATGQRVTLRCSPRSGDLSVYWYQQSLDQGLQFLIQYYNGEERAKGNILERFSAQQFPDLHSELNLSSLELGDSALYFCASSVAGQGAIGELFFGEGSRLTVL.

CDR3 residues: CSATLDTQYF. For the CDR3, the DNA is TGCAGTGCTACTTTAGATACGCAGTATTTT. The V and J genes are TRBV20-1 and TRBJ2-3; D remains unclear. V dropped 4 bases and J dropped 5 bases, with 4 bases sitting between them. The germline V gene encodes CDR1 DFQATT and CDR2 SNEGSKA (reference sequence). This CDR3 is 10 amino acids long.

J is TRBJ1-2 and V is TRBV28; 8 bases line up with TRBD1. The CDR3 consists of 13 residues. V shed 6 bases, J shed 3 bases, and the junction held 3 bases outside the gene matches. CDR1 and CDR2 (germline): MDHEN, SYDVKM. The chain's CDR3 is CASSTQGDYGYTF. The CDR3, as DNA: TGTGCCAGCAGCACACAGGGGGACTATGGCTACACCTTC.

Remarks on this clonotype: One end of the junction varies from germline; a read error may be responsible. The DNA for the CDR3 is TGTGCCTGCAGAGGGACAGGGGGCGAGAATTCACCCCTCCACTTT. Amino acids: CACRGTGGENSPLHF. The chain employs TRBV11-2 and TRBJ1-6; TRBD1 agrees at 12 bases. This CDR3 spans 15 amino acids. The germline gives CDR1 SGHAT, CDR2 FQNNGV.

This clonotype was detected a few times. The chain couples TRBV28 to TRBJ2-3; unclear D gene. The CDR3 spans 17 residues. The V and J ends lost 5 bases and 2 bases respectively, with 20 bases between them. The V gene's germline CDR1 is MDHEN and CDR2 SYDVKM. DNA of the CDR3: TGTGCCAGCAGTCGTAATTACAGATTTCGAGTCACAGATACGCAGTATTTT. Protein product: CASSRNYRFRVTDTQYF.

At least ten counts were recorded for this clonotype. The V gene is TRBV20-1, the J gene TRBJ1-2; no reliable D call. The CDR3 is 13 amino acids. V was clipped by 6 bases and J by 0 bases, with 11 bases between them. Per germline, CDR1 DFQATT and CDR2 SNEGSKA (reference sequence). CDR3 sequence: CSASSRTNYGYTF. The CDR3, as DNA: TGCAGTGCCTCCTCACGGACTAACTATGGCTACACCTTC.

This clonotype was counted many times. The CDR3 nucleotides read TGTGCCAGCAGTTCTGTCAGGGGGACTAGCGGGAAATCGGGCTACTACGAGCAGTACTTC. The encoded protein is CASSSVRGTSGKSGYYEQYF. The chain is built from TRBV28 and TRBJ2-7, with 13 bases matching TRBD2. The V segment lost 4 bases and the J segment 3 bases; nucleotides outside the gene matches: 18. Germline CDR1 is MDHEN and CDR2 is SYDVKM. The CDR3 runs to 20 residues.

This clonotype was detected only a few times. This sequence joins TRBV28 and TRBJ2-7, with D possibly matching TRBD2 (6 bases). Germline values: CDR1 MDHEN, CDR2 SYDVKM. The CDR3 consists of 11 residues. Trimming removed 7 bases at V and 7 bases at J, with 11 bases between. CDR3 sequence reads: CASTSGWEQYF. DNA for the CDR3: TGTGCCAGCACCAGCGGGTGGGAGCAGTACTTC.

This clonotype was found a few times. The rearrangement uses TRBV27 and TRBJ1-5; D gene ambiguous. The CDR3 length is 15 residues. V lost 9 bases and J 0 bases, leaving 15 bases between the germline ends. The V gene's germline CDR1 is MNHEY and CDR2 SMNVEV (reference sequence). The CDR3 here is CASSQGRNSNQPQHF. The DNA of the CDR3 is TGTGCCAGTTCTCAAGGACGGAATAGCAATCAGCCCCAGCATTTT.

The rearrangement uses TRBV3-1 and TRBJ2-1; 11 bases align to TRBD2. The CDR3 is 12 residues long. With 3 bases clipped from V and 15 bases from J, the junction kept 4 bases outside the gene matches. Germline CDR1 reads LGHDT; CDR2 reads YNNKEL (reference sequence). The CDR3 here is CASSQTSGKVFF. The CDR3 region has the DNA TGTGCCAGCAGCCAGACTAGCGGGAAAGTGTTCTTC.

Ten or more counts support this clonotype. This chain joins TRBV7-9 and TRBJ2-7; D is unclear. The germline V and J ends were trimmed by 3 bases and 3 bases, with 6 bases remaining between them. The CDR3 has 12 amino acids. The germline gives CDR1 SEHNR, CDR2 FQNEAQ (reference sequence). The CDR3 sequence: CASSFTVYEQYF. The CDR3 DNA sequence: TGTGCCAGCAGCTTCACAGTCTACGAGCAGTACTTC.

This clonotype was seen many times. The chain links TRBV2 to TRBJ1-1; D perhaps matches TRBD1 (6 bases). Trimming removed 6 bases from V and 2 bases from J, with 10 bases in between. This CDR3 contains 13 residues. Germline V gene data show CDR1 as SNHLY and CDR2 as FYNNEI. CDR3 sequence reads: CASRFRGNTEAFF. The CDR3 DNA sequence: TGTGCCAGCAGATTCAGGGGAAACACTGAAGCTTTCTTT.

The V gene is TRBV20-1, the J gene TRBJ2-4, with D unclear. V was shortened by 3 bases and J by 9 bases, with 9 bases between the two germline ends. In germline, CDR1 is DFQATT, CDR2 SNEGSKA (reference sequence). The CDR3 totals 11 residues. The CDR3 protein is CSASLGVIQYF. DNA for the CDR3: TGCAGTGCTAGTCTCGGAGTCATTCAGTACTTC.

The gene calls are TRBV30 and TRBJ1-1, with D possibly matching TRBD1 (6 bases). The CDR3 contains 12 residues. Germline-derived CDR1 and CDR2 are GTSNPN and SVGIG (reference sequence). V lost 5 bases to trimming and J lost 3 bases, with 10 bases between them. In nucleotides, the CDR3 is TGTGCCTGGGCCTCAGGGGACACTGAAGCTTTCTTT. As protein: CAWASGDTEAFF.